The 4 T cell receptor beta chains given below trace back to one sample, sequenced in a study of cytomegalovirus exposure and HLA in healthy donors. It was with 60 Vbeta and 13 Jbeta primers that the PCR ran. TCRdb's copy holds only in-frame clones and misses some; the assay was immunoSEQ multiplex PCR. The data hold hundreds of thousands of clones, with around 88% observed a single time. Material: PBMCs. Every receptor here comes from a woman aged 18 to 35 in good health and CMV-seronegative.

The V gene is TRBV7-3, the J gene TRBJ2-3; D unclear. Trimming pared 2 bases from V and 1 base from J, leaving 4 bases between. Germline V CDR1 and CDR2: SGHTA, FQGTGA. CDR3 length equals 13 residues. Written as DNA, the CDR3 is TGTGCCAGCAGCTTACAGGGCACAGATACGCAGTATTTT. It codes for CASSLQGTDTQYF.

This chain joins TRBV7-2 and TRBJ1-6; maybe TRBD1 (5 bases). CDR3 length equals 17 residues. V gave up 2 bases and J gave up 6 bases, with 17 bases separating them. Germline V gene sequence: CDR1 SGHTA, CDR2 FQGNSA. This CDR3 is CASSLRTFSGSNSPLHF. CDR3 in DNA: TGTGCCAGCAGCTTACGAACATTCTCAGGGTCTAATTCACCCCTCCACTTT.

The chain recombines TRBV27 with TRBJ2-7, with TRBD2 identical over 13 bases. The germline V gene encodes CDR1 MNHEY and CDR2 SMNVEV (reference sequence). The CDR3 is 17 amino acids. V lost 3 bases and J lost 11; bases outside the gene matches: 16. The chain's CDR3 is CASSFLDPRTSGGSEYF. The CDR3 nucleotides read TGTGCCAGCAGTTTTCTAGACCCCCGGACTAGCGGGGGTTCAGAGTACTTC.

Concerning this clone itself: The junction does not match germline at one end; this may be a read error. This chain uses TRBV5-1 with TRBJ2-7; 10 nucleotides align to TRBD1. The CDR3 contains 14 residues. The germline gives CDR1 SGHRS, CDR2 YFSETQ. The CDR3 is CASSSLTGQGIVSF. Written as DNA, the CDR3 is TGCGCCAGCAGCTCCCTGACGGGACAGGGGATCGTTAGCTTC.